The clone carrying this T cell receptor (beta chain) appeared many times. Its antigen is unidentified. The time point is: patch test 1, 2 weeks after DPC sensitization. Treatment defined: therapeutic diphenylcyclopropenone sensitization with weekly scalp DPC. The starting material, unfractionated whole blood, was used for total RNA extraction. The data derive from a study of human T cells and chemical hapten exposure. Study results and limitations: The study found that DPC sensitization did not change TCRs above 1 in 1000 frequency. Patch test score was positively correlated with the counts of PT1 expanded TCRs.

TCRdb analysed the RACE reads with MiXCR anew, one entry per CDR3 protein. Among around 53,000 distinct CDR3 sequences, less than 10% were seen once, and the ten largest hold just under 4.5%. The CDR3 runs 13 residues. Trimming took 0 bases from V and 5 from J, leaving 6 bases between them. Germline V lookup: CDR1 SGHTA, CDR2 FQGNSA. This clonotype originated in a woman between 45 and 60 years old with alopecia areata. Some clones in this sample may be carry-over from other donors' samples. Sequenced here: whole blood, sampled in connection with sensitization to the hapten diphenylcyclopropenone (DPC). The chain joins TRBV7-2 to TRBJ2-3; unclear D gene. CDR3 DNA sequence: TGTGCCAGCAGCTTAGCGGCTGGAGATACGCAGTATTTT. This codes for CASSLAAGDTQYF.